Presented here are 24 T cell receptor beta chains from one specimen sequenced in a study of T cells in Graves' hyperthyroidism and ophthalmopathy. The TCR beta CDR3 regions underwent amplification using RNA transcripts as the source. Carried out on the TCR CDR3, a first-round RT-PCR used the HTBI primer set. Each CDR3 protein gets one entry after TCRdb re-called the multiplex PCR reads with MiXCR. The data show around 390,000 distinct CDR3 sequences, about 14% seen once. Sequenced: blood. The receptors were gathered from a woman aged 25 to 39 with Graves' ophthalmopathy.

The chain links TRBV20-1 to TRBJ1-5; unclear D gene. Germline CDR1 DFQATT, CDR2 SNEGSKA (reference sequence). Trimming shortened V by 3 bases and J by 0 bases, and 9 bases separated the two germline ends. CDR3 size: 14 residues. The CDR3 region is CSASGEYSNQPQHF. CDR3 nucleotides: TGCAGTGCTAGCGGCGAATATAGCAATCAGCCCCAGCATTTT.

This clonotype was counted between two and nine times. The genes are TRBV5-1 and TRBJ1-2; D may be TRBD1 (5 bases). The length of the CDR3 is 16 residues. Germline values: CDR1 SGHRS, CDR2 YFSETQ. V was cut by 4 bases and J by 1 base, with 17 bases left in between. For the CDR3, the DNA is TGCGCCAGCAGCCCAGAGCCGGGACGAAATAACTATGGCTACACCTTC. Translating it yields CASSPEPGRNNYGYTF.

This clonotype came up many times. The chain couples TRBV7-9 to TRBJ2-3; D is uncertain. Trimming shortened V by 1 base and J by 7 bases, and 15 bases separated the two germline ends. CDR1 is SEHNR, CDR2 FQNEAQ, per germline (reference sequence). The CDR3 length is 15 residues. DNA of the CDR3: TGTGCCAGCAGCTTAGTTGTCGACGCACCTCATACGCAGTATTTT. Encoded protein: CASSLVVDAPHTQYF.

The chain links TRBV19 to TRBJ2-7; the match to TRBD2 covers 9 bases. V lost 9 bases to trimming and J lost 0 bases; unmatched junction nucleotides: 9. The CDR3 runs to 15 residues. Germline CDR1 reads LNHDA; CDR2 reads SQIVND (reference sequence). CDR3 sequence: CASRPAGGHSYEQYF. Written as DNA, the CDR3 is TGTGCCAGCAGACCAGCGGGGGGCCACTCCTACGAGCAGTACTTC.

The J gene is TRBJ1-6, the V gene TRBV6-2 or TRBV6-3; tentative D call: TRBD1 (6 bases). This CDR3 is 16 amino acids long. Trimming took 2 bases from V and 0 from J, leaving 8 bases between them. CDR1 is MNHEY, CDR2 SVGEGT, per germline. The CDR3 region has the DNA TGTGCCAGCAGTTACCAGGGGATCTCCTATAATTCACCCCTCCACTTT. Its protein product is CASSYQGISYNSPLHF.

There are many counts of this clonotype. V gene TRBV7-9 combines with J gene TRBJ1-1; D gene ambiguous. V lost 4 bases to trimming and J lost 5 bases, with 14 bases between them. The CDR3 is 14 residues long. Germline V CDR1 and CDR2: SEHNR, FQNEAQ (reference sequence). Here the CDR3 DNA reads TGTGCCAGCAGCTCTAACCAAGGTGTTACTGAAGCTTTCTTT. Its translation is CASSSNQGVTEAFF.

This clonotype has at least ten counts. The rearrangement links TRBV20-1 to TRBJ2-7; a weak D match, TRBD1 (5 bases). Trimming removed 6 bases at V and 3 bases at J, with 15 bases between. Germline V gene sequence: CDR1 DFQATT, CDR2 SNEGSKA (reference sequence). CDR3 length: 13 residues. CDR3 coding DNA: TGCAGTGCCCCGGGCGACAGAAGCTACGAGCAGTACTTC. Encoded protein: CSAPGDRSYEQYF.

This clonotype has a handful of counts. V and J are TRBV6-1 and TRBJ2-7; either TRBD1 or TRBD2 may supply D (5 bases each). This CDR3 has 14 amino acids. From germline, CDR1 is MNHNS and CDR2 SASEGT. V lost 8 bases to trimming and J lost 0 bases, with 14 bases between them. As DNA, the CDR3 is TGTGCCAGCCGGGTGGGGGTTAGCTCCTACGAGCAGTACTTC. It translates to CASRVGVSSYEQYF.

The chain carries TRBV6-2 or TRBV6-3 and TRBJ2-1; D is tentatively TRBD1 or TRBD2 (5 bases each). The CDR3 has 16 amino acids. Between the trimmed V and J ends, which lost 5 bases and 6 bases, there was a span of 20 bases. Germline V gene lookup returns CDR1 MNHEY and CDR2 SVGEGT. CDR3 in DNA: TGTGCCAGCAGTGGGGAGACAGCCATCGGACTCAATGAGCAGTTCTTC. The encoded protein is CASSGETAIGLNEQFF.

This clonotype showed up many times. This rearrangement joins TRBV6-1 to TRBJ1-1; D remains ambiguous. Trimming took off 2 bases at V and 9 bases at J, with 16 bases between the two ends. The CDR3 loop spans 14 amino acids. Germline V CDR1 and CDR2: MNHNS, SASEGT. The DNA of the CDR3 is TGTGCCAGCAGTGAATGGTGGCAGCCAGCGAAAGCTTTCTTT. Translated, it gives CASSEWWQPAKAFF.

With regard to this clonotype: This clone may be a read error of a much larger clone one base away. This sequence joins TRBV20-1 and TRBJ2-7; maybe TRBD2 (5 bases). Germline V gives CDR1 DFQATT, CDR2 SNEGSKA (reference sequence). V was cut by 5 bases and J by 4 bases, with 12 bases left in between. The CDR3 length is 12 residues. The CDR3 loop reads CSAGGLGYEQYF. DNA for the CDR3: TGCAGTGCTGGAGGTCTCGGGTACGAGCAGTACTTC.

About this clonotype: This may come from a read error, since a much larger clone is one base off. The rearrangement joins TRBV6-2 or TRBV6-3 to TRBJ2-7; D possibly corresponds to TRBD2 (5 bases). The length of the CDR3 is 13 residues. V dropped 8 bases and J dropped 3 bases, with 14 bases sitting between them. Germline loops: CDR1 MNHEY, CDR2 SVGEGT. The CDR3 reads CASGLGIGYEQYF. The CDR3 DNA is TGTGCCAGCGGTCTCGGGATAGGCTACGAGCAGTACTTC.

This clonotype has ten or more counts. The DNA for the CDR3 is TGTGCCAGCAGGGACAGGGTAACCTACGAGCAGTACTTC. This gives the protein CASRDRVTYEQYF. The rearrangement joins TRBV28 to TRBJ2-7; 8 nucleotides align to TRBD1. Losses at the gene ends were 6 bases for V and 2 bases for J; bases not matched to a gene: 3. The CDR3 is 13 residues long. Germline loops: CDR1 MDHEN, CDR2 SYDVKM.

This clonotype has just a few counts. J is TRBJ2-1 and V is TRBV27; D is possibly TRBD1 (6 bases). CDR3 length equals 14 residues. Between the trimmed V and J ends, which lost 6 bases and 3 bases, there was a span of 12 bases. Germline values: CDR1 MNHEY, CDR2 SMNVEV (reference sequence). CDR3 bases: TGTGCCAGCAGCCGGACAGAAGTCTACAATGAGCAGTTCTTC. It specifies CASSRTEVYNEQFF.

V gene TRBV2 combines with J gene TRBJ2-1; 9 bases are a match to TRBD2. Germline assignment: CDR1 SNHLY and CDR2 FYNNEI. Trimming took 8 bases from V and 5 from J; bases not matched to a gene: 4. The CDR3 extends over 13 amino acids. In DNA form, the CDR3 reads TGTGCCAGCGGCACTAGCGGGCACAATGAGCAGTTCTTC. This translates into CASGTSGHNEQFF.

This clonotype showed up many times. The chain links TRBV4-2 to TRBJ2-5; 12 positions agree with TRBD2. The CDR3 runs 19 residues. V lost 0 bases and J lost 2; bases outside the gene matches: 10. Germline V gene sequence: CDR1 LGHNA, CDR2 YNFKEQ. The CDR3 protein is CASSQDWASGGADQETQYF. The CDR3, as DNA: TGTGCCAGCAGCCAAGATTGGGCTAGCGGGGGGGCGGATCAAGAGACCCAGTACTTC.

This clonotype was seen repeatedly, ten times or more. The gene calls are TRBV3-1 and TRBJ2-7, with 8 positions matching TRBD1. The trim removed 0 bases at V and 5 bases at J, leaving 6 bases unmatched. The CDR3 runs 15 residues. Looked up from germline, CDR1 is LGHDT and CDR2 is YNNKEL (reference sequence). The CDR3 loop reads CASSQDRDRPHEQYF. In DNA form, the CDR3 reads TGTGCCAGCAGCCAAGACAGGGACAGGCCCCACGAGCAGTACTTC.

This clonotype was picked up a small number of times. J is TRBJ1-2 and V is TRBV10-3; 9 nucleotides agree with TRBD1. Germline lookup yields CDR1 ENHRY and CDR2 SYGVKD. With 0 bases clipped from V and 5 bases from J, the junction kept 7 bases outside the gene matches. The CDR3 sequence is 16 residues long. The CDR3 loop reads CAISESGTGIWYGYTF. The CDR3 bases are TGTGCCATCAGTGAGTCTGGGACAGGGATCTGGTATGGCTACACCTTC.

The rearrangement uses TRBV7-3 and TRBJ2-1, with 12 nucleotides matching TRBD1. This CDR3 region has 14 residues. The junction had 4 bases not matched to a gene; V was cut back by 5 bases and J by 8 bases. Germline CDR1 and CDR2: SGHTA and FQGTGA. CDR3 coding DNA: TGTGCCAGCAGCCTGGGACAGGGGGCATATGAGCAGTTCTTC. It is translated as CASSLGQGAYEQFF.

This clonotype came up many times. The chain recombines TRBV28 with TRBJ2-5; D is possibly TRBD1 (6 bases). V was trimmed by 3 bases and J by 5 bases, leaving 10 bases between them. This CDR3 has 13 residues. The germline gives CDR1 MDHEN, CDR2 SYDVKM. The CDR3 sequence is CASSFYRVETQYF. The CDR3 nucleotides read TGTGCCAGCAGTTTCTACAGGGTCGAGACCCAGTACTTC.

Only one count was recorded for this clonotype. The chain has TRBV5-5 and TRBJ1-5, with D possibly being TRBD1 (5 bases). Per the germline V gene, CDR1 is SGHKS and CDR2 is YYEKEE (reference sequence). V gave up 3 bases and J gave up 5 bases, with 15 bases separating them. This CDR3 contains 15 residues. This CDR3 reads CASSSDSAGDQPQHF. The DNA of the CDR3 is TGTGCCAGCAGCTCCGATTCGGCGGGGGATCAGCCCCAGCATTTT.

The V and J genes are TRBV18 and TRBJ1-1; the match to TRBD1 covers 10 bases. This CDR3 contains 14 residues. Trimming removed 3 bases from V and 11 bases from J; junction bases left unmatched: 9. The germline V gene has CDR1 KGHSH and CDR2 LQKENI. The DNA of the CDR3 is TGTGCCAGCTCACCGACTACGGGACAGGGGCCGGCTTTCTTT. Protein sequence: CASSPTTGQGPAFF.

The table lists this clonotype with a few counts. Sequence at one end of the junction differs from germline and may be a read error. The genes are TRBV28 and TRBJ1-4, with D tentatively TRBD1 (5 bases). The CDR3 has 15 amino acids. Germline assignment: CDR1 MDHEN and CDR2 SYDVKM. DNA of the CDR3: TGTGCCAGCAGTCCGGGGCCTGCAACTAATGAAAAACTGGTTTTT. Translating it yields CASSPGPATNEKLVF.

The CDR3 sequence: CSVERRGYGEQYF. The CDR3 coding sequence is TGCAGCGTTGAGCGCAGGGGATATGGCGAGCAGTACTTC. The chain combines TRBV29-1 with TRBJ2-7, with D maybe TRBD1 (6 bases). With 3 bases removed from V and 6 bases from J, the gap between germline ends came to 15 bases. CDR1 is SQVTM and CDR2 is ANQGSEA in the germline V gene. The CDR3 covers 13 residues.